This TCR beta chain was recovered during a study of blood T cell repertoires in COVID-19. Overall study: The United States, Italy and Spain were the sources of the acute and convalescent COVID-19 samples. Sources were T cells, B-cell-depleted T cells, or PBMCs; the material itself was cDNA or gDNA.

Original processing notes: Reference gene primer amplification in the assay estimated nucleated cell counts. The repertoire was sequenced with immunoSEQ multiplex PCR; TCRdb's copy has only in-frame clones and lacks some. V and J calls and clone size come straight from that table; D and trimming were deduced from the DNA. The table has some 250,000 clones, 80% to 85% seen once. This receptor was identified in a man aged 40-49 years with acute or convalescent COVID-19. Sequences were obtained from peripheral blood.

CDR3 loop: CASTPTTPYNEQFF. The CDR3 nucleotides read TGTGCCAGCACCCCTACCACGCCTTACAATGAGCAGTTCTTC. This chain uses TRBV6-5 with TRBJ2-1; D is uncertain. Germline-derived CDR1 and CDR2 are MNHEY and SVGAGI. V was shortened by 7 bases and J by 4 bases, with 14 bases between the two germline ends. This CDR3 spans 14 amino acids.